One sample yielded the 8 T cell receptor beta chains listed below, sequenced in a study of regulatory T cells in long-lasting Graves disease. The time point was: newly diagnosed GD, antithyroid drugs for less than 3 months. Isolated PBMC RNA provided the starting material for the TCR library. Arm-PCR of CDR3 regions and iRepertoire HTBI primers were used to build TCR beta libraries. MiXCR, run by TCRdb on the multiplex PCR reads, gives a single entry per CDR3 protein. Here the sample spans some 370,000 distinct CDR3 sequences, 10% to 15% being singletons. These data were also reused for a study on T cells in Graves' hyperthyroidism and ophthalmopathy.

The source material was peripheral blood mononuclear cells (PBMCs), sampled at new diagnosis, from a patient treated with antithyroid drugs. All receptors come from a woman younger than 30 with Graves disease.

There are many counts of this clonotype. V usage is TRBV20-1 and J usage is TRBJ2-1; 7 bases align to TRBD2. Germline CDR1 reads DFQATT; CDR2 reads SNEGSKA (reference sequence). V lost 4 bases, J lost 0 bases, and 6 bases stayed unmatched. The CDR3 loop spans 15 amino acids. The CDR3: CSAMGGGSSYNEQFF. The CDR3 DNA follows: TGCAGTGCTATGGGCGGCGGGAGCTCCTACAATGAGCAGTTCTTC.

At least ten counts were recorded for this clonotype. The chain links TRBV4-1 to TRBJ2-7, with D perhaps matching TRBD1 or TRBD2 (5 bases each). The CDR3 is 15 residues long. Germline-derived CDR1 and CDR2 are MGHRA and YSYEKL. Trimming pared 5 bases from V and 5 bases from J, leaving 19 bases between. The DNA of the CDR3 is TGCGCCAGCAGCGTCCGGGACGGCGGGTTTCACGAGCAGTACGTC. It encodes CASSVRDGGFHEQYV.

This clonotype was detected ten times or more. The chain links TRBV20-1 to TRBJ2-5, with D uncertain. There are 13 residues in the CDR3. V lost 7 bases and J 0 bases, leaving 12 bases between the germline ends. The germline CDR1 and CDR2 sequences are DFQATT and SNEGSKA (reference sequence). The CDR3, as DNA: TGCAGTGTAAGCGCCGGGTACCAAGAGACCCAGTACTTC. Translated: CSVSAGYQETQYF.

The rearrangement links TRBV4-1 to TRBJ1-5; D is possibly TRBD1 (6 bases). The CDR3 spans 15 residues. Trimming pared 2 bases from V and 7 bases from J, leaving 15 bases between. In germline, CDR1 is MGHRA, CDR2 YSYEKL. The CDR3: CASSQKTGSHQPQHF. As DNA, the CDR3 is TGCGCCAGCAGCCAAAAGACAGGATCACACCAGCCCCAGCATTTT.

In this sample, this clonotype turned up many times. Written as DNA, the CDR3 is TGTGCCAGCAGCCAGACTAGCGGGAGTTTCAATGAGCAGTTCTTC. Amino acid sequence: CASSQTSGSFNEQFF. This chain joins TRBV7-2 and TRBJ2-1, with 12 bases that match TRBD2. Germline-derived CDR1 and CDR2 are SGHTA and FQGNSA. This CDR3 contains 15 residues. Germline trimming cut 5 bases from V and 6 bases from J; bases unmatched to any gene: 5.

This clonotype was found many times. The chain combines TRBV7-2 with TRBJ2-7; D possibly uses TRBD1 or TRBD2 (5 bases each). Between the trimmed V and J ends, which lost 2 bases and 1 base, there was a span of 15 bases. The germline CDR1 and CDR2 sequences are SGHTA and FQGNSA. The CDR3 has 16 amino acids. The CDR3 DNA reads TGTGCCAGCAGCTTACTCGGGACGACCGGTTCCTACGAGCAGTACTTC. Protein sequence: CASSLLGTTGSYEQYF.

This clonotype was seen ten or more times. The chain carries TRBV6-1 and TRBJ1-2; D unresolved. The CDR3 consists of 15 residues. Germline V CDR1 and CDR2: MNHNS, SASEGT. The ends were cut back, 7 bases at V and 1 base at J, with 16 bases in the middle. CDR3 amino acids: CASNVPRVYNYGYTF. CDR3 nucleotides: TGTGCCAGCAACGTACCCAGAGTGTATAACTATGGCTACACCTTC.

Remarks on this clonotype: A single base separates this from a much larger clone, so it may be a read error. The chain recombines TRBV28 with TRBJ2-3, with D unclear. Judging by the DNA end, TRBJ2-1 fits better; the J call may be wrong. Germline values: CDR1 MDHEN, CDR2 SYDVKM. The CDR3 sequence is 15 residues long. This CDR3 reads CASSFSLVSSYEQFF. The CDR3 DNA reads as TGTGCCAGCAGTTTCTCCCTAGTGAGCTCCTACGAGCAGTTCTTC.